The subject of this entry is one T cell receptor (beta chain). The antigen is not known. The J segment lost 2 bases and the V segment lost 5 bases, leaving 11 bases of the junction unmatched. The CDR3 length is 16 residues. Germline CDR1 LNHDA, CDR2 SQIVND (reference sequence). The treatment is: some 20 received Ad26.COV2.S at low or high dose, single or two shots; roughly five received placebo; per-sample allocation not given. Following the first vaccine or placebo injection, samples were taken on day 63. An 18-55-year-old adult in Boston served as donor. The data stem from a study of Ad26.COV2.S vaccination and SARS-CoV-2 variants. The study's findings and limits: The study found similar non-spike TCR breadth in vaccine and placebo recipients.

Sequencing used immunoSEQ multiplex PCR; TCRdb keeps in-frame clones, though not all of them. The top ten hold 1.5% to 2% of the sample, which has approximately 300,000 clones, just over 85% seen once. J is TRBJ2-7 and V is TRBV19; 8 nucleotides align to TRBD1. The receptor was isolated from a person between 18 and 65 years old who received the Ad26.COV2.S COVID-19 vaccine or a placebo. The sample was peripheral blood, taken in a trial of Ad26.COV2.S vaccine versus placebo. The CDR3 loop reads CASSHTPGQAPYEQYF. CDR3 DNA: TGTGCCAGTAGTCACACACCGGGACAGGCTCCCTACGAGCAGTACTTC.